The 26 T cell receptor beta chains listed next were all sequenced from one sample in a study of OX40 agonist ivuxolimab in advanced cancers. The table came from immunoSEQ multiplex PCR; TCRdb's copy has only in-frame clones and leaves some out. This table has fewer than 50,000 clones, roughly 90% appearing once. The input for sequencing was CD4+ or CD8+ T cells sorted from blood, taken in a trial of the OX40 agonist ivuxolimab. The receptors were sampled from an adult with an advanced solid tumor such as melanoma, head and neck, liver or kidney cancer.

This rearrangement joins TRBV5-5 to TRBJ2-3; 7 positions agree with TRBD2. Germline assignment: CDR1 SGHKS and CDR2 YYEKEE (reference sequence). V lost 0 bases and J lost 4; bases outside the gene matches: 11. CDR3 size: 17 residues. The CDR3 here is CASSLVGAGELSDTQYF. CDR3 DNA: TGTGCCAGCAGCTTGGTAGGGGCGGGAGAGTTGTCAGATACGCAGTATTTT.

V gene TRBV27 combines with J gene TRBJ2-3; no firm D call. CDR1 and CDR2 (germline): MNHEY, SMNVEV (reference sequence). The CDR3 has 13 amino acids. The ends were cut back, 3 bases at V and 2 bases at J, with 6 bases in the middle. The DNA of the CDR3 is TGTGCCAGCAGTTTCCGGACCACAGATACGCAGTATTTT. Its translation: CASSFRTTDTQYF.

V gene TRBV6-1 combines with J gene TRBJ1-1; D is ambiguous. Germline CDR1 is MNHNS and CDR2 is SASEGT. CDR3 length: 14 residues. Trimming pared 3 bases from V and 2 bases from J, leaving 10 bases between. CDR3 amino acids: CASSDRQPNTEAFF. The CDR3 DNA is TGTGCCAGCAGTGACAGGCAGCCTAACACTGAAGCTTTCTTT.

The chain employs TRBV27 and TRBJ1-1; D is undetermined. Germline CDR1 reads MNHEY; CDR2 reads SMNVEV (reference sequence). The CDR3 runs 13 residues. V lost 2 bases to trimming and J lost 1 base, with 5 bases between them. The chain's CDR3 is CASSLARNTEAFF. CDR3 DNA: TGTGCCAGCAGTTTAGCACGGAACACTGAAGCTTTCTTT.

The chain combines TRBV7-3 with TRBJ2-1; D tentatively fits TRBD1 or TRBD2 (5 bases each). The V gene lost 1 base and the J gene lost 9 bases, with 22 bases spanning the gap. Germline V gene sequence: CDR1 SGHTA, CDR2 FQGTGA. The CDR3 is 17 residues long. CDR3 bases: TGTGCCAGCAGCTTAAATCCCTTAGGGACCCGTCGGGGTGAGCAGTTCTTC. This encodes CASSLNPLGTRRGEQFF.

This clone occurred once. V is TRBV28 and J is TRBJ1-6; D is unclear. CDR3 length: 13 residues. Germline V gene sequence: CDR1 MDHEN, CDR2 SYDVKM. The CDR3 loop reads CAAAQPYNSPLHF. The DNA of the CDR3 is TGTGCAGCGGCCCAGCCATATAATTCACCCCTCCACTTT. Full variable domain (missing parts from reference TRBV28 and TRBJ1-6): DVKVTQSSRYLVKRTGEKVFLECVQDMDHENMFWYRQDPGLGLRLIYFSYDVKMKEKGDIPEGYSVSREKKERFSLILESASTNQTSMYLCAAAQPYNSPLHFGNGTRLTVT.

This chain links TRBV7-9 with TRBJ2-3; TRBD2 matches at 7 bases. The CDR3 contains 14 residues. V dropped 8 bases and J dropped 6; count of bases not matched to a gene: 11. Germline V gives CDR1 SEHNR, CDR2 FQNEAQ (reference sequence). The DNA for the CDR3 is TGTGCCAGCGGCACTAGCGCGCCTCGGGATACGCAGTATTTT. Translating gives CASGTSAPRDTQYF.

The chain is built from TRBV10-2 and TRBJ2-2; 11 bases agree with TRBD1. The junction had 11 bases not matched to a gene; V was cut back by 6 bases and J by 5 bases. The V gene's germline CDR1 is WSHSY and CDR2 SAAADI. The CDR3 contains 17 residues. Here the CDR3 reads CASRAGQGAVGTGELFF. Written as DNA, the CDR3 is TGCGCCAGCAGAGCAGGACAGGGGGCGGTAGGGACCGGGGAGCTGTTTTTT.

The chain has TRBV4-2 and TRBJ2-2; possibly TRBD1 or TRBD2 for D (6 bases each). Germline-derived CDR1 and CDR2 are LGHNA and YNFKEQ. This CDR3 is built from 13 residues. The germline V and J ends were trimmed by 8 bases and 4 bases, with 11 bases remaining between them. CDR3 region: CASGKGGTGELFF. In DNA, the CDR3 is TGTGCCAGCGGGAAGGGGGGCACCGGGGAGCTGTTTTTT.

The chain recombines TRBV5-1 with TRBJ2-5; tentative D call: TRBD2 (5 bases). Trimming removed 7 bases from V and 1 base from J, with 17 bases in between. The CDR3 is made up of 15 amino acids. Germline loops: CDR1 SGHRS, CDR2 YFSETQ. The CDR3 DNA is TGCGCCAGCCACTTCGGGGAACTTCTCCAAGAGACCCAGTACTTC. As protein: CASHFGELLQETQYF.

This clone was recorded a few times. The chain uses TRBV6-4 and TRBJ1-2; 7 nucleotides align to TRBD1. The CDR3 has 14 amino acids. Germline CDR1 reads MRHNA; CDR2 reads SNTAGT. Germline trimming cut 0 bases from V and 4 bases from J; bases unmatched to any gene: 2. CDR3 residues: CASSDSNRGYGYTF. The CDR3 region has the DNA TGTGCCAGCAGTGACTCGAACAGGGGCTATGGCTACACCTTC.

The chain combines TRBV6-5 with TRBJ1-2, with D possibly being TRBD1 (5 bases). The CDR3 covers 15 residues. Germline CDR1 is MNHEY and CDR2 is SVGAGI. Trimming removed 11 bases from V and 6 bases from J, with 25 bases in between. The CDR3 spells CASVEGPRDLDGYTF. DNA for the CDR3: TGTGCCTCGGTAGAGGGGCCAAGAGACTTGGATGGCTACACCTTC.

CDR3 DNA: TGTGCCAGCAGCTTGGGCCTAGCAGGAGATACGCAGTATTTT. Translated, it gives CASSLGLAGDTQYF. The chain carries TRBV5-6 and TRBJ2-3; D might be TRBD2 (5 bases). Germline V CDR1 and CDR2: SGHDT, YYEEEE. Trimming shortened V by 0 bases and J by 5 bases, and 10 bases separated the two germline ends. The CDR3 has 14 amino acids.

The V call is TRBV4-1, the J call TRBJ2-7; possibly TRBD1 for D (6 bases). Germline lookup yields CDR1 MGHRA and CDR2 YSYEKL. This CDR3 comprises 15 residues. V lost 0 bases, J lost 5 bases, and 14 bases lay in between. The CDR3 loop is CASSQETGLRHEQYF. Written as DNA, the CDR3 is TGCGCCAGCAGCCAAGAGACAGGACTCCGCCACGAGCAGTACTTC.

V gene TRBV4-3 combines with J gene TRBJ2-1; D not resolved. Germline CDR1 reads LGHNA; CDR2 reads YSLEER. V was shortened by 1 base and J by 0 bases, with 10 bases between the two germline ends. The CDR3 extends over 16 amino acids. CDR3 in DNA: TGCGCCAGCAGCCAAGGCAGCGCCAGCTCCTACAATGAGCAGTTCTTC. Translating gives CASSQGSASSYNEQFF.

This chain connects TRBV19 to TRBJ2-1; TRBD2 agrees at 10 bases. The trim removed 2 bases at V and 2 bases at J, leaving 9 bases unmatched. CDR1 and CDR2 (germline): LNHDA, SQIVND (reference sequence). CDR3 length: 18 residues. The CDR3 region has the DNA TGTGCCAGTAGTATAAGGGGAAAGCGGGAGGGCCCCTACAATGAGCAGTTCTTC. It is translated as CASSIRGKREGPYNEQFF.

This chain joins TRBV30 and TRBJ2-3, with TRBD2 matching over 8 bases. The CDR3 has 15 residues. Germline loops: CDR1 GTSNPN, CDR2 SVGIG (reference sequence). Trimming removed 3 bases from V and 4 bases from J; junction bases left unmatched: 9. CDR3 nucleotides: TGTGCCTGGAGGAGTCTAGCGGGCTCCCCAGATACGCAGTATTTT. This sequence encodes CAWRSLAGSPDTQYF.

The chain combines TRBV30 with TRBJ1-5; D gene ambiguous. Trimming removed 0 bases at V and 6 bases at J, with 12 bases between. In germline, CDR1 is GTSNPN, CDR2 SVGIG (reference sequence). The CDR3 is 14 amino acids. The CDR3 region has the DNA TGTGCCTGGAGTGTGGCTCGATCTCTTCAGCCCCAGCATTTT. Translating it yields CAWSVARSLQPQHF.

This clone was counted a few times. The J gene is TRBJ1-2, the V gene TRBV4-3; no clear D gene. CDR3 length: 15 amino acids. The V end lost 0 bases, the J end lost 4 bases, and 12 bases lay between the germline ends. The germline V gene encodes CDR1 LGHNA and CDR2 YSLEER. CDR3 region: CASSQDQREGYGYTF. CDR3 in DNA: TGCGCCAGCAGCCAAGATCAAAGGGAGGGCTATGGCTACACCTTC.

The gene calls are TRBV10-1 and TRBJ2-1; TRBD2 matches at 13 bases. Germline CDR1 reads WNHNN; CDR2 reads SYGVQD (reference sequence). The trim removed 0 bases at V and 9 bases at J, leaving 29 bases unmatched. The CDR3 length is 24 residues. In nucleotides, the CDR3 is TGCGCCAGCAGTGAGTCAGCAGGTGGGGTCGGACTAGCGGGAGATTTGGGCGAAAAGAGTGAGCAGTTCTTC. Translated, it gives CASSESAGGVGLAGDLGEKSEQFF.

V and J are TRBV7-9 and TRBJ2-2; the match to TRBD1 covers 8 bases. The CDR3 runs to 15 residues. V lost 4 bases to trimming and J lost 3 bases; unmatched junction nucleotides: 4. Germline CDR1 and CDR2: SEHNR and FQNEAQ (reference sequence). The DNA of the CDR3 is TGTGCCAGCAGCTGGACAGGGCGAGACACCGGGGAGCTGTTTTTT. Translation gives CASSWTGRDTGELFF.

V is TRBV28 and J is TRBJ1-5; D ambiguous. CDR3 length equals 13 residues. From germline, CDR1 is MDHEN and CDR2 SYDVKM. V lost 8 bases and J lost 2, with 10 bases in between. CDR3 in amino acids: CASLRFRNQPQHF. The CDR3 coding sequence is TGTGCCAGCCTACGGTTTCGCAATCAGCCCCAGCATTTT.

V is TRBV9 and J is TRBJ2-1; TRBD2 aligns across 11 bases. Germline CDR1 SGDLS, CDR2 YYNGEE. The ends lost 0 bases at V and 9 bases at J; junction bases unmatched: 5. The CDR3 has 15 residues. The CDR3 sequence: CASSVETSGSGEQFF. The CDR3 bases are TGTGCCAGCAGCGTAGAAACTAGCGGGAGTGGTGAGCAGTTCTTC.

V is TRBV7-8 and J is TRBJ2-1; no clear D. Germline values: CDR1 SGHVS, CDR2 FQNEAQ. The CDR3 length is 17 residues. The V end lost 2 bases, the J end lost 2 bases, and 16 bases lay between the germline ends. The CDR3 spells CASSLNTRSRAYNEQFF. Written as DNA, the CDR3 is TGTGCCAGCAGCTTAAATACCAGGTCTAGGGCCTACAATGAGCAGTTCTTC.

This chain uses TRBV5-4 with TRBJ2-3; 8 nucleotides line up with TRBD2. Germline trimming cut 5 bases from V and 5 bases from J; bases unmatched to any gene: 4. Germline V gives CDR1 SGHNT, CDR2 YYREEE (reference sequence). The CDR3 totals 13 residues. CDR3 sequence reads: CASSSGKGDTQYF. CDR3 nucleotide sequence: TGTGCCAGCAGTAGCGGGAAGGGAGATACGCAGTATTTT.

This rearrangement joins TRBV9 to TRBJ2-5; tentative D call: TRBD1 (6 bases). CDR3 length: 13 residues. V gave up 3 bases and J gave up 3 bases, with 9 bases separating them. The germline V gene has CDR1 SGDLS and CDR2 YYNGEE. The CDR3 region has the DNA TGTGCCAGCAGCGGGGGGCCGAAAGAGACCCAGTACTTC. It is translated as CASSGGPKETQYF. Variable domain in full (rest from reference TRBV9 and TRBJ2-5): DSGVTQTPKHLITATGQRVTLRCSPRSGDLSVYWYQQSLDQGLQFLIQYYNGEERAKGNILERFSAQQFPDLHSELNLSSLELGDSALYFCASSGGPKETQYFGPGTRLLVL.